The rows below give T cell receptor beta chains drawn from one sample of a study of cytomegalovirus exposure and HLA in healthy donors. The repertoire was sequenced with immunoSEQ multiplex PCR; TCRdb's copy has only in-frame clones and lacks some. The table includes about 98,000 clones, roughly 80% detected once. Sequenced: PBMCs. The receptors shown here come from a male donor in good health and CMV-seropositive. Both conserved end residues are part of each CDR3. D genes are given only for firm matches. Clone size is stated in some rows and not others, as once, few, many or a class when expanded.

TRBJ2-2	TRBV4-2	TRBD2	16	.	CASSIPGGANTGELFF	TGTGCCAGCAGCATCCCTGGGGGGGCGAACACCGGGGAGCTGTTTTTT
TRBJ2-1	TRBV10-3	TRBD2	15	.	CAISGSLAGVSEQFF	TGTGCCATCAGTGGTTCCCTAGCGGGAGTAAGTGAGCAGTTCTTC
TRBJ1-1	TRBV19	.	14	.	CASSIVGGGTEAFF	TGTGCCAGTAGTATAGTCGGCGGGGGCACTGAAGCTTTCTTT
TRBJ2-7	TRBV6-6	TRBD1	13	.	CASSRDRTYEQYF	TGTGCCAGCAGTCGGGACAGGACCTACGAGCAGTACTTC
TRBJ2-2	TRBV5-1	TRBD2	15	.	CASSSTSGNTGELFF	TGCGCCAGCAGCTCGACTAGCGGGAACACCGGGGAGCTGTTTTTT
TRBJ2-7	TRBV7-6	.	13	few	CASSFADSYEQYF	TGTGCCAGCAGCTTTGCGGACTCCTACGAGCAGTACTTC
TRBJ2-5	TRBV27	.	15	few	CASSTTLLHRETQYF	TGTGCCAGCAGCACAACCCTACTACATCGAGAGACCCAGTACTTC
TRBJ2-5	TRBV7-8	.	14	.	CASSEQRYQETQYF	TGTGCCAGCAGCGAGCAGAGGTACCAAGAGACCCAGTACTTC
TRBJ1-5	TRBV19	.	16	.	CASSIGGGGSNQPQHF	TGTGCCAGTAGTATAGGGGGGGGAGGTAGCAATCAGCCCCAGCATTTT
TRBJ1-1	TRBV5-4	TRBD1	16	once	CASRPSTGGGNTEAFF	TGTGCCAGCAGGCCTTCCACAGGGGGCGGGAACACTGAAGCTTTCTTT
TRBJ1-3	TRBV15	.	14	.	CATSQGRNGNTIYF	TGTGCCACCAGCCAGGGGCGGAATGGAAACACCATATATTTT
TRBJ2-3	TRBV5-1	.	15	.	CASSSTGGVTDTQYF	TGCGCCAGCAGCTCGACAGGTGGGGTCACAGATACGCAGTATTTT
TRBJ2-5	TRBV5-1	.	14	.	CASSSGRIGETQYF	TGCGCCAGCAGCTCGGGAAGGATCGGGGAGACCCAGTACTTC
TRBJ2-5	TRBV11-3	.	16	few	CASSLVYPGRLETQYF	TGTGCCAGCAGCTTAGTCTACCCGGGTAGATTAGAGACCCAGTACTTC
TRBJ2-1	TRBV6-6	.	14	.	CASSNLGLINEQFF	TGTGCCAGCAGTAACCTTGGACTTATTAATGAGCAGTTCTTC
TRBJ1-4	TRBV6-5	TRBD1	12	.	CASGTANEKLFF	TGTGCCTCGGGGACAGCTAATGAAAAACTGTTTTTT
TRBJ2-1	TRBV27	.	13	.	CATRDGDKTQQFF	TGTGCCACCCGGGACGGGGACAAGACCCAGCAGTTCTTC
TRBJ2-3	TRBV7-2	.	14	.	CASSLSSLTDTQYF	TGTGCCAGCAGCTTATCGTCACTCACAGATACGCAGTATTTT
TRBJ2-2	TRBV2	TRBD2	15	few	CASWAGGPVTGELFF	TGTGCCAGCTGGGCGGGAGGGCCTGTCACCGGGGAGCTGTTTTTT
TRBJ1-5	TRBV25-1	.	16	once	CASTLLVTGNHQPQHF	TGTGCCAGCACCCTGCTGGTAACAGGGAACCATCAGCCCCAGCATTTT
TRBJ2-5	TRBV19	.	14	.	CASSIPGLTETQYF	TGTGCCAGTAGTATTCCCGGGTTAACGGAGACCCAGTACTTC
TRBJ1-2	TRBV6-5	.	12	.	CASTPGARGYTF	TGTGCCAGCACTCCAGGGGCTCGTGGCTACACCTTC
TRBJ1-6	TRBV30	TRBD1	13	.	CAFRQGGHSPLHF	TGTGCCTTTCGACAGGGAGGTCATTCACCCCTCCACTTT
TRBJ2-5	TRBV12-5	.	16	.	CASGFYRGGFQETQYF	TGTGCTAGTGGTTTCTACAGGGGAGGTTTTCAAGAGACCCAGTACTTC
TRBJ2-3	TRBV7-2	TRBD2	17	once	CASSLDRLAGFTDTQYF	TGTGCCAGCAGCTTAGATCGACTAGCGGGTTTCACAGATACGCAGTATTTT
TRBJ1-5	TRBV10-3	TRBD1	15	.	CAISLGTGGNQPQHF	TGTGCCATCAGCCTTGGGACAGGGGGGAATCAGCCCCAGCATTTT
TRBJ2-1	TRBV5-1	.	15	.	CASSLAQSSYNEQFF	TGCGCCAGCAGCTTGGCACAGAGCTCCTACAATGAGCAGTTCTTC
TRBJ2-5	TRBV19	.	13	.	CASSTLGRETQYF	TGTGCCAGTAGTACTCTAGGTCGGGAGACCCAGTACTTC
TRBJ2-3	TRBV11-2	.	15	.	CASEEAATSTDTQYF	TGTGCCAGCGAAGAGGCGGCAACTAGCACAGATACGCAGTATTTT
TRBJ2-3	TRBV28	TRBD2	17	.	CASSLSRTSGRTDTQYF	TGTGCCAGCAGTTTAAGCCGGACTAGCGGACGCACAGATACGCAGTATTTT
TRBJ1-1	TRBV7-6	.	16	.	CASSFIQGVENTEAFF	TGTGCCAGCAGCTTTATACAGGGCGTTGAGAACACTGAAGCTTTCTTT
TRBJ2-5	TRBV9	TRBD2	17	once	CASSPGASGRAVETQYF	TGTGCCAGCAGCCCTGGGGCTAGCGGGAGGGCCGTGGAGACCCAGTACTTC
TRBJ2-7	TRBV6-6	.	13	.	CASSDQGAYEQYF	TGTGCCAGCAGTGACCAGGGTGCCTACGAGCAGTACTTC
TRBJ2-1	TRBV5-1	.	14	.	CASSSRQSYNEQFF	TGCGCCAGCAGCAGCCGACAGTCCTACAATGAGCAGTTCTTC
TRBJ1-3	TRBV6-6	.	16	.	CASSYPLEGSGNTIYF	TGTGCCAGCAGTTACCCCCTCGAGGGCTCTGGAAACACCATATATTTT
TRBJ1-1	TRBV28	TRBD1	12	few	CALGTGGTEAFF	TGTGCCCTTGGGACAGGGGGTACTGAAGCTTTCTTT
TRBJ1-4	TRBV19	.	14	few	CASGAGLANEKLFF	TGTGCCAGTGGGGCTGGTTTAGCTAATGAAAAACTGTTTTTT
TRBJ2-3	TRBV11-1	.	14	.	CASSSSLAQDTQYF	TGTGCCAGCAGCTCCTCTCTAGCACAAGATACGCAGTATTTT
TRBJ1-2	TRBV10-3	TRBD1	17	.	CAISFPPSDRQGYGYTF	TGTGCCATCAGCTTCCCACCCTCGGACCGACAGGGTTATGGCTACACCTTC
TRBJ1-1	TRBV18	.	17	few	CASSPPYSIQTDTEAFF	TGTGCCAGCTCACCACCTTATTCTATTCAAACAGACACTGAAGCTTTCTTT